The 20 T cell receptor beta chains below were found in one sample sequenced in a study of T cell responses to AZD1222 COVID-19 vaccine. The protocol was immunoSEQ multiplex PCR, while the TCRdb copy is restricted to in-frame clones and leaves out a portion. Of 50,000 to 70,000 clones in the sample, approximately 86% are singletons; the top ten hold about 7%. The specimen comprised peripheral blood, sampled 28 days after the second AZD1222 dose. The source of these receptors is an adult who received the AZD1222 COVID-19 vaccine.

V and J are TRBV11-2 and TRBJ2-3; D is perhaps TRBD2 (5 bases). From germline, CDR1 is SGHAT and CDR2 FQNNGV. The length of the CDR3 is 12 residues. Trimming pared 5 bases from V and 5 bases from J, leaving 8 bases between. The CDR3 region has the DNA TGTGCCAGCAGCCCGGCGGGAGATACGCAGTATTTT. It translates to CASSPAGDTQYF.

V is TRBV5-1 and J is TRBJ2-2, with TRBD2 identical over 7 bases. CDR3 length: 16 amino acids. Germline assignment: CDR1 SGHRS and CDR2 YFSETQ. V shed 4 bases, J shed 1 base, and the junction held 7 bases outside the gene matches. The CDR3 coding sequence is TGCGCCAGCAGCCCCCGGCAGCGGGGGAACACCGGGGAGCTGTTTTTT. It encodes CASSPRQRGNTGELFF.

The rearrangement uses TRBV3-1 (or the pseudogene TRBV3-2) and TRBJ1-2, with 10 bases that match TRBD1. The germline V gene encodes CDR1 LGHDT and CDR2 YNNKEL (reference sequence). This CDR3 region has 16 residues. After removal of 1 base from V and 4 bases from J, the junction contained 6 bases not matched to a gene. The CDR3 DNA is TGTGCCAGCAGCCAAGGGTTGACAGGGGGCGTCTATGGCTACACCTTC. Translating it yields CASSQGLTGGVYGYTF.

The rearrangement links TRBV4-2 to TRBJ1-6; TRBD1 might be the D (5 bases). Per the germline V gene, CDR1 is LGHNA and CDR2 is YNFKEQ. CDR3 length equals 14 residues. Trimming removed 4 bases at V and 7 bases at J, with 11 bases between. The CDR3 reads CASSPLGVNSPLHF. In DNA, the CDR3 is TGTGCCAGCAGCCCCCTGGGGGTGAATTCACCCCTCCACTTT.

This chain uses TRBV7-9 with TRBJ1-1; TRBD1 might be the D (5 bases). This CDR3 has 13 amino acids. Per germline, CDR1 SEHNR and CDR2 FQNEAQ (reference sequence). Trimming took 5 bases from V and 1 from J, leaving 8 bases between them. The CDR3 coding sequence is TGTGCCAGCAGCCGAGACAGGAACACTGAAGCTTTCTTT. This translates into CASSRDRNTEAFF.

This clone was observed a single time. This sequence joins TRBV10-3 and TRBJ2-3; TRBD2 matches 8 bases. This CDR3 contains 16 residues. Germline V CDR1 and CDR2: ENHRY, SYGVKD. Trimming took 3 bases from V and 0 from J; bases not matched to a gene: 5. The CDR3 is CAISDPRGGSTDTQYF. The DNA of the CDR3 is TGTGCCATCAGTGACCCACGGGGGGGGAGCACAGATACGCAGTATTTT.

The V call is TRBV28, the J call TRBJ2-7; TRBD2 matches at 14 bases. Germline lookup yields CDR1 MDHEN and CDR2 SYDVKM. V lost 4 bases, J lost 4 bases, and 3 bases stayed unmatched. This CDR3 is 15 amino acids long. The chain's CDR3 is CASSWGLAGEYEQYF. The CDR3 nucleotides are TGTGCCAGCAGTTGGGGACTAGCGGGAGAATACGAGCAGTACTTC. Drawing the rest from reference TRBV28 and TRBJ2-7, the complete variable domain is DVKVTQSSRYLVKRTGEKVFLECVQDMDHENMFWYRQDPGLGLRLIYFSYDVKMKEKGDIPEGYSVSREKKERFSLILESASTNQTSMYLCASSWGLAGEYEQYFGPGTRLTVT.

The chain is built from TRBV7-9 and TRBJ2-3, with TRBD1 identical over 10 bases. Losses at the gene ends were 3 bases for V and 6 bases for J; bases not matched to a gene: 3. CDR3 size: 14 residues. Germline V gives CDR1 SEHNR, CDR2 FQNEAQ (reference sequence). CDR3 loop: CASSFPGQGDTQYF. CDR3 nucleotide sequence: TGTGCCAGCAGCTTCCCGGGACAGGGGGATACGCAGTATTTT.

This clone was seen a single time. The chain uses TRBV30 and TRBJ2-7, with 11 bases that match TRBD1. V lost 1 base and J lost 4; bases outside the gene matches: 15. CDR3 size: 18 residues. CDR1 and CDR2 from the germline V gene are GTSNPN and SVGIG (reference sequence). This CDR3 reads CAWSGGFNGQGAKYEQYF. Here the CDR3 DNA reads TGTGCCTGGAGTGGGGGTTTTAATGGACAGGGGGCTAAGTACGAGCAGTACTTC. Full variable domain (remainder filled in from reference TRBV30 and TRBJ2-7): SQTIHQWPATLVQPVGSPLSLECTVEGTSNPNLYWYRQAAGRGLQLLFYSVGIGQISSEVPQNLSASRPQDRQFILSSKKLLLSDSGFYLCAWSGGFNGQGAKYEQYFGPGTRLTVT.

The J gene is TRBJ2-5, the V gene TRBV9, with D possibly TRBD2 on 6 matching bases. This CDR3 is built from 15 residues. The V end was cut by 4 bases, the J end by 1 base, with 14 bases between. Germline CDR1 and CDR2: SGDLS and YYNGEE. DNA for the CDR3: TGTGCCAGCAGCCCCCGGGAGTGGGGCCAAGAGACCCAGTACTTC. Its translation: CASSPREWGQETQYF.

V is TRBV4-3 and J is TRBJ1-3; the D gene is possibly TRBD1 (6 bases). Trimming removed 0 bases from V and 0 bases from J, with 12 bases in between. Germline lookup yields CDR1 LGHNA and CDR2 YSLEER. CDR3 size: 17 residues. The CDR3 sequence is CASSQDHLGASGNTIYF. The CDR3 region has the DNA TGCGCCAGCAGCCAAGACCACCTGGGGGCCTCTGGAAACACCATATATTTT.

The CDR3 bases are TGTGCCAGCAGCTTAGGATGGACAGGGGAAAATTCACCCCTCCACTTT. Its protein product is CASSLGWTGENSPLHF. The chain joins TRBV7-2 to TRBJ1-6; TRBD1 aligns across 9 bases. The CDR3 covers 16 residues. The germline V gene encodes CDR1 SGHTA and CDR2 FQGNSA. The V segment lost 1 base and the J segment 7 bases; nucleotides outside the gene matches: 5.

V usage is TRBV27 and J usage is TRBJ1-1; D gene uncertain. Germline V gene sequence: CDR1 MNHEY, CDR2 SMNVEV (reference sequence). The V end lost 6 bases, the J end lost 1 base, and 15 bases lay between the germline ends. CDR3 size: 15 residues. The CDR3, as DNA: TGTGCCAGCAGATTAGCAGGACGGACGAACACTGAAGCTTTCTTT. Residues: CASRLAGRTNTEAFF.

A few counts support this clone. The CDR3 spells CSVRREWANEQFF. Written as DNA, the CDR3 is TGCAGCGTTCGACGGGAGTGGGCCAATGAGCAGTTCTTC. The rearrangement joins TRBV29-1 to TRBJ2-1; maybe TRBD2 (6 bases). This CDR3 spans 13 amino acids. Trimming stripped 5 bases from V and 6 bases from J, with 14 bases between. The germline gives CDR1 SQVTM, CDR2 ANQGSEA.

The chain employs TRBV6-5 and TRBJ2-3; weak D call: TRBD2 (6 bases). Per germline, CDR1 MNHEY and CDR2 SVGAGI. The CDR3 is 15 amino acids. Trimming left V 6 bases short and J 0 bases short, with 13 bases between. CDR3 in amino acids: CASREGLPSTDTQYF. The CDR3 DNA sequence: TGTGCCAGCAGGGAGGGACTCCCTAGCACAGATACGCAGTATTTT.

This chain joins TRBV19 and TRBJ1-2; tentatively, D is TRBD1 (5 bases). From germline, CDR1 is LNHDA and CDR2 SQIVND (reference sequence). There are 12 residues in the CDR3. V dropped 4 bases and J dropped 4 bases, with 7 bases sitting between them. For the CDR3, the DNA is TGTGCCAGTAGTAGGGGGGGCTATGGCTACACCTTC. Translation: CASSRGGYGYTF.

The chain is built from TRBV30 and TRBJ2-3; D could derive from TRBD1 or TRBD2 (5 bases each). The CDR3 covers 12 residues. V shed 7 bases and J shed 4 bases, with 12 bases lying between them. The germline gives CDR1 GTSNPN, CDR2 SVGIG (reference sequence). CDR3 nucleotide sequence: TGTGCCTTAGGGACGGATGCAGATACGCAGTATTTT. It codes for CALGTDADTQYF.

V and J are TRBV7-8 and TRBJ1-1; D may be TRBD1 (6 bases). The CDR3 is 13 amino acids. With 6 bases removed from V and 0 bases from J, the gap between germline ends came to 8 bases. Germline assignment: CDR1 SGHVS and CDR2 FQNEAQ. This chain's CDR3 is CASRRDMNTEAFF. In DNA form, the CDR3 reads TGTGCCAGCAGGAGGGACATGAACACTGAAGCTTTCTTT.

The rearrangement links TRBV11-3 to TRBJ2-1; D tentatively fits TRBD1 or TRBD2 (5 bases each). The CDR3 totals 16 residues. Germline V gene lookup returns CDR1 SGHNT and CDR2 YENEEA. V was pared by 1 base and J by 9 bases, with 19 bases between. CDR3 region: CASSLGGTSVRGEQFF. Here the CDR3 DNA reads TGTGCCAGCAGCTTAGGGGGGACCTCCGTCCGCGGTGAGCAGTTCTTC.

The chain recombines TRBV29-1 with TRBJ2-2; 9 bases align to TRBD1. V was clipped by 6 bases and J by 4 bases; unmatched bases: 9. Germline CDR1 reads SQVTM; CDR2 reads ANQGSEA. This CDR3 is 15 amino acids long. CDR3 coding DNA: TGCAGCGTATCCCCGGGACAGGGATTCACCGGGGAGCTGTTTTTT. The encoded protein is CSVSPGQGFTGELFF.